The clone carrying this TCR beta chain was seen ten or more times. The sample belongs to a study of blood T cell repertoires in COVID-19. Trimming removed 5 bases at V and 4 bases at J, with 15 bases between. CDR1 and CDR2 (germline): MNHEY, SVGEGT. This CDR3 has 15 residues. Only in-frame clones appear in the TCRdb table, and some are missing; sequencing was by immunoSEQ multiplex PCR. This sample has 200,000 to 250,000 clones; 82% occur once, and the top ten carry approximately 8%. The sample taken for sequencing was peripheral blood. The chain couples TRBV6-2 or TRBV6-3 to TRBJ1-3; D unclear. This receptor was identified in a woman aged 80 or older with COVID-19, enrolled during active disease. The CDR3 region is CASSDFTEGGNTIYF. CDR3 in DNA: TGTGCCAGCAGTGACTTCACAGAAGGCGGAAACACCATATATTTT.